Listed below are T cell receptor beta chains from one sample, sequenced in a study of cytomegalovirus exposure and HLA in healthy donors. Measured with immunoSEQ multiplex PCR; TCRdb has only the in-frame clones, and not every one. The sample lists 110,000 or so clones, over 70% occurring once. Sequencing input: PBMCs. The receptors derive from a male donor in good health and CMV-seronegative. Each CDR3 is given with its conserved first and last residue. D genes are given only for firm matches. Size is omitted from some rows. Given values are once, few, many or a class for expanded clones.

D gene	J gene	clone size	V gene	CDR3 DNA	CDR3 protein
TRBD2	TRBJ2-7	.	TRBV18	TGTGCCAGCTCACCCCCCGCGGGAGGGCCCTACGAGCAGTACTTC	CASSPPAGGPYEQYF
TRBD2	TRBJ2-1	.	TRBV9	TGTGCCAGCAGCTTGCAGCAGACTAGCGGGGCAGGCGATGAGCAGTTCTTC	CASSLQQTSGAGDEQFF
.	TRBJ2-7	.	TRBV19	TGTGCCAGTAGTATTAGCCCAGGACAGATCTACGAGCAGTACTTC	CASSISPGQIYEQYF
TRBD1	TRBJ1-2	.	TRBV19	TGTGCCAGTAGTAGAACCCGGGACAGCCCCCAGGGCTACACCTTC	CASSRTRDSPQGYTF
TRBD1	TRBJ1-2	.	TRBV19	TGTGCCAGTAGTCTAACGCCGGGACAGGGGAACTATGGCTACACCTTC	CASSLTPGQGNYGYTF
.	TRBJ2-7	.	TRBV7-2	TGTGCCAGCAGCTTAGGAGGGGTTGGCGGGAACGAGCAGTACTTC	CASSLGGVGGNEQYF
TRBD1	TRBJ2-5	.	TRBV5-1	TGCGCCAGCAGCTTGGGACAGGGCCAAGAGACCCAGTACTTC	CASSLGQGQETQYF
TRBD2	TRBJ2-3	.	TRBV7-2	TGTGCCAGCAGCCCGGTGGCTAGCGGGAGTGGTGCAGATACGCAGTATTTT	CASSPVASGSGADTQYF
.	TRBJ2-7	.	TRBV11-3	TGTGCCAGCAGCTCCTCCCAGGGCTACGAGCAGTACTTC	CASSSSQGYEQYF
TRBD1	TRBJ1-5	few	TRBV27	TGTGCCAGCAGTCTCGACAGGGTGAATCAGCCCCAGCATTTT	CASSLDRVNQPQHF
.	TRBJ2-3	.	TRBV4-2	TGTGCCAGCAGCCAAGAGGAGGCAGATACGCAGTATTTT	CASSQEEADTQYF
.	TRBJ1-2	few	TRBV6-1	TGTGCCAGCAGTGAAGCGCTCGGGGGGTGGTCTGGCTACACCTTC	CASSEALGGWSGYTF
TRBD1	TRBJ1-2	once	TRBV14	TGTGCCAGCAGCCCGTTGGACAGGGCTAACTATGGCTACACCTTC	CASSPLDRANYGYTF
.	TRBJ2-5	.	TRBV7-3	TGTGCCAGCAGCCCGACTGGGTACCAAGAGACCCAGTACTTC	CASSPTGYQETQYF
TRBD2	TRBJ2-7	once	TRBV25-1	TGTGCCAGCAGTGAGGCCGGGACTAGCGGGGTTACCTACGAGCAGTACTTC	CASSEAGTSGVTYEQYF
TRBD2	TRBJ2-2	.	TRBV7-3	TGTGCCAGCAGCCCCCCGGGAGGAGGGGCGAACACCGGGGAGCTGTTTTTT	CASSPPGGGANTGELFF
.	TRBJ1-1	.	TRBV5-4	TGTGCCAGCTACCAGTCAGTGAACACTGAAGCTTTCTTT	CASYQSVNTEAFF
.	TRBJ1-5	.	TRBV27	TGTGCCAGCAGTCCGTACAGACAGTATAGCAATCAGCCCCAGCATTTT	CASSPYRQYSNQPQHF
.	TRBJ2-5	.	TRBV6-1	TGTGCCAGCAGTGTGGGGCAGCTGGAGACCCAGTACTTC	CASSVGQLETQYF
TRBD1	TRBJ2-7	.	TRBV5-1	TGCGCCAGCAGCCCGACAGGGGGCGAATACGAGCAGTACTTC	CASSPTGGEYEQYF
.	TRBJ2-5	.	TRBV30	TGTGCCTGGGCGGCTAGCTGGCAGGTAGGAGAGCAGTACTTC	CAWAASWQVGEQYF
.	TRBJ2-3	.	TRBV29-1	TGCACCGACCAAAACAGATCTCAAGATACGCAGTATTTT	CTDQNRSQDTQYF
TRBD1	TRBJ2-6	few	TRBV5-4	TGTGCCAGCAGCTCTCCGGGACAGGGTTCTGGGGCCAACGTCCTGACTTTC	CASSSPGQGSGANVLTF
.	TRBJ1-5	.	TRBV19	TGTGCCAGTAGTATGAATCCGGGCAATCAGCCCCAGCATTTT	CASSMNPGNQPQHF
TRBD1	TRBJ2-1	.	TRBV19	TGTGCCAGTAGTATCCAGGGGGATTACAATGAGCAGTTCTTC	CASSIQGDYNEQFF
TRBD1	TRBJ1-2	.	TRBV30	TGTGCCTGGGGTAACGGGGACAGCCTCTATGGCTACACCTTC	CAWGNGDSLYGYTF
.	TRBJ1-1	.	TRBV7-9	TGTGCCAGCAGCTTAGGGATGGGCAGGGCGAACACTGAAGCTTTCTTT	CASSLGMGRANTEAFF
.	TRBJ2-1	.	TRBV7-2	TGTGCCAGCAGCCCCAGGGTGGGTGAGCAGTTCTTC	CASSPRVGEQFF
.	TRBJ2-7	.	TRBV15	TGTGCCACCAGCAGAGTGACGGGGAACTCCTACGAGCAGTACTTC	CATSRVTGNSYEQYF
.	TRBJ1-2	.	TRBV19	TGTGCCAGTAGTATATGGGGCCCGGCTAACTATGGCTACACCTTC	CASSIWGPANYGYTF
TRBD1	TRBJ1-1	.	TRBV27	TGTGCCAGCAGTTTATCCCCAGGGACAGCGGACACTGAAGCTTTCTTT	CASSLSPGTADTEAFF
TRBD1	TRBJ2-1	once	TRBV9	TGTGCCAGCAGCGAACAGGGGTCTACCAATGAGCAGTTCTTC	CASSEQGSTNEQFF
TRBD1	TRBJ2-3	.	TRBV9	TGTGCCAGCAGCTCGCGGACAGGGGGAACAGATACGCAGTATTTT	CASSSRTGGTDTQYF
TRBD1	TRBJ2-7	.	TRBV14	TGTGCCAGCAGTCATGGGGCAGTTGGGAAGGGACAGGGACGCTACGAGCAGTACTTC	CASSHGAVGKGQGRYEQYF
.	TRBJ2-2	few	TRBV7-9	TGTGCCAGCAGCTTAGCGCGCGATAACAGGGTGAACACCGGGGAGCTGTTTTTT	CASSLARDNRVNTGELFF
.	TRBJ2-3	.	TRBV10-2	TGCGCCAGCAGTCCACAGGCAGATACGCAGTATTTT	CASSPQADTQYF
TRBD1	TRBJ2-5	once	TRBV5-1	TGCGCCAGCAGCTTCGGGGGACAGGGAACCGAGACCCAGTACTTC	CASSFGGQGTETQYF
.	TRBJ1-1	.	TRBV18	TGTGCCAGCTCACCACCGTCCATGGGAGAGAACACTGAAGCTTTCTTT	CASSPPSMGENTEAFF
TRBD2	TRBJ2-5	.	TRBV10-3	TGTGCCATCAGGACGGGACTAGCGGGGGTGGAGACCCAGTACTTC	CAIRTGLAGVETQYF
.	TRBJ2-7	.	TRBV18	TGTGCCAGCTCACCACCGGGGGGTGTGTACGAGCAGTACTTC	CASSPPGGVYEQYF
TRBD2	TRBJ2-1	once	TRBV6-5	TGTGCCAGCAGTTACCGAGCGGGAGGGCCCGACAATGAGCAGTTCTTC	CASSYRAGGPDNEQFF
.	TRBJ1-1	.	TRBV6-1	TGTGCCAGCAGTCGGGAAGGACAGCCGGGCACTGAAGCTTTCTTT	CASSREGQPGTEAFF
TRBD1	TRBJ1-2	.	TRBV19	TGTGCCAGTAGCAGAGTTACGGGACAGGGCATCTTTCGGGGCTACACCTTC	CASSRVTGQGIFRGYTF